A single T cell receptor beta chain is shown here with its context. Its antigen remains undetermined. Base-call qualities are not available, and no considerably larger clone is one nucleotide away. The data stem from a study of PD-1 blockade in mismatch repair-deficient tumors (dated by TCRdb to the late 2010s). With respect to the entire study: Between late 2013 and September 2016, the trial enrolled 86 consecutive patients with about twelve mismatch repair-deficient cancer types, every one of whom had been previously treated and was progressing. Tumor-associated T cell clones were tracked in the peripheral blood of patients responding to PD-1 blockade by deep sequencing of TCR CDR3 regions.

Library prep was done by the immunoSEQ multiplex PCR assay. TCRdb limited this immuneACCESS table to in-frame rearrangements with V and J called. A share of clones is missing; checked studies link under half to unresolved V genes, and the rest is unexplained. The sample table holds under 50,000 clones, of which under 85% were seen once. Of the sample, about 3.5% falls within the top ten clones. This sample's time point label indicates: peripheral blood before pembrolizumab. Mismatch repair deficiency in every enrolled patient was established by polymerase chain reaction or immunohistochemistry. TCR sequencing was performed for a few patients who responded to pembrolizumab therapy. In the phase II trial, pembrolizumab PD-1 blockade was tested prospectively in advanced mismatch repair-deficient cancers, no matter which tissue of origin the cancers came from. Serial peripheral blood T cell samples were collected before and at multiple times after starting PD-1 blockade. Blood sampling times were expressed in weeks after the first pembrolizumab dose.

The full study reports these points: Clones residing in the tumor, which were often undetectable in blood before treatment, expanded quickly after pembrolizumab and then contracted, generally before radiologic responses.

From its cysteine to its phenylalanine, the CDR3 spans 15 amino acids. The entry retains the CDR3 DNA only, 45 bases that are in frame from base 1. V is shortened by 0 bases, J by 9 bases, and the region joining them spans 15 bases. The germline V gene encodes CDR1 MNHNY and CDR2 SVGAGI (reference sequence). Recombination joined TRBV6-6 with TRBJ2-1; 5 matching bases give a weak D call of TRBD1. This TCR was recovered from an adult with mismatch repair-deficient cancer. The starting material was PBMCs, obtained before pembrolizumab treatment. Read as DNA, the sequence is TGTGCCAGCAGTTACTCACCACGACAGCCCGGTGAGCAGTTCTTC. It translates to CASSYSPRQPGEQFF.